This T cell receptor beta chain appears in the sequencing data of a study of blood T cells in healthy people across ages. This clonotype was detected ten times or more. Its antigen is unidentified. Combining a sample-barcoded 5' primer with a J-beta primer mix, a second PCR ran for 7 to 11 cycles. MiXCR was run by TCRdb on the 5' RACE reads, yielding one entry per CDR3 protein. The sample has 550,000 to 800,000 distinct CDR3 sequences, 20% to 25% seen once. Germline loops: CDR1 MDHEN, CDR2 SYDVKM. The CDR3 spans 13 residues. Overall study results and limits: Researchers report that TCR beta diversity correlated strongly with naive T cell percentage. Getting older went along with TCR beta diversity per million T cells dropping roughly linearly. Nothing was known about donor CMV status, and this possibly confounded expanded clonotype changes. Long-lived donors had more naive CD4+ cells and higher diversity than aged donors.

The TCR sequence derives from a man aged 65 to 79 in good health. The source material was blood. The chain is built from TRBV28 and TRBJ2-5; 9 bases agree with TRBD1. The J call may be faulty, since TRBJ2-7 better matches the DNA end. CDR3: CAISGQGQYEQYF. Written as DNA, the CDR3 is TGTGCCATCTCGGGACAGGGACAATACGAGCAGTACTTC.